The 25 T cell receptor beta chains below were found in one sample sequenced in a study of blood T cell repertoires in COVID-19. Profiling relied on immunoSEQ multiplex PCR, and the TCRdb table lists in-frame clones only, not all of them. The profile covers some 190,000 clones, with around three quarters appearing a single time and approximately 16% taken by the ten largest. Sample: PBMCs or T cells enriched from blood (not recorded which). The receptor source for this set is a woman in her forties or fifties with acute COVID-19.

This clone was counted a few times. The chain combines TRBV28 with TRBJ1-1; D possibly corresponds to TRBD1 (5 bases). CDR3 length: 14 amino acids. Germline V gives CDR1 MDHEN, CDR2 SYDVKM. Trimming left V 7 bases short and J 6 bases short, with 18 bases between. The CDR3 DNA follows: TGTGCCAGCACCTCCCGGGGGGGTGACGCTGAAGCTTTCTTT. This codes for CASTSRGGDAEAFF.

The chain carries TRBV5-8 and TRBJ1-5; possible D gene TRBD1, 5 bases. V shed 5 bases and J shed 5 bases, with 17 bases lying between them. CDR1 SGHTS and CDR2 YDEGEE come from the germline V gene. This CDR3 is 15 amino acids long. The CDR3 loop is CASSHPLEGDQPQHF. CDR3 nucleotides: TGTGCCAGCAGTCACCCCCTTGAAGGGGATCAGCCCCAGCATTTT. The variable domain in full, completed from reference TRBV5-8 and TRBJ1-5, reads EAGVTQSPTHLIKTRGQQATLRCSPISGHTSVYWYQQALGLGLQFLLWYDEGEERNRGNFPPRFSGRQFPNYSSELNVNALELEDSALYLCASSHPLEGDQPQHFGDGTRLSIL.

The genes are TRBV5-6 and TRBJ1-2; D may be TRBD1 (6 bases). There are 14 residues in the CDR3. Trimming took off 4 bases at V and 2 bases at J, with 12 bases between the two ends. Germline V gene lookup returns CDR1 SGHDT and CDR2 YYEEEE. The CDR3 protein is CASSEDSLNYGYTF. CDR3 nucleotide sequence: TGTGCCAGCAGCGAGGACAGCTTAAACTATGGCTACACCTTC.

The gene calls are TRBV5-1 and TRBJ2-6; perhaps TRBD1 as D (5 bases). V was shortened by 1 base and J by 0 bases, with 14 bases between the two germline ends. Germline values: CDR1 SGHRS, CDR2 YFSETQ. This CDR3 spans 18 amino acids. This chain's CDR3 is CASSLRGADHSGANVLTF. CDR3 nucleotide sequence: TGCGCCAGCAGCTTGAGGGGCGCAGATCACTCTGGGGCCAACGTCCTGACTTTC.

V usage is TRBV11-1 and J usage is TRBJ1-1; no reliable D call. The V and J ends lost 2 bases and 9 bases respectively, with 10 bases between them. Germline CDR1 reads SGHAT; CDR2 reads FQDESV (reference sequence). The CDR3 sequence is 12 residues long. The CDR3 loop reads CASSLLVEKAFF. In nucleotides, the CDR3 is TGTGCCAGCAGCTTACTGGTAGAAAAAGCTTTCTTT.

The CDR3 protein is CASSHDPLGGNSPLHF. CDR3 nucleotide sequence: TGTGCCAGCAGCCACGACCCCCTCGGCGGTAATTCACCCCTCCACTTT. The genes are TRBV13 and TRBJ1-6; the D is unclear. The germline V gene encodes CDR1 PRHDT and CDR2 FYEKMQ (reference sequence). V lost 5 bases and J 6 bases, leaving 17 bases between the germline ends. This CDR3 is built from 16 residues.

The chain employs TRBV27 and TRBJ2-4; the D gene is possibly TRBD1 (6 bases). V was shortened by 7 bases and J by 7 bases, with 17 bases between the two germline ends. This CDR3 comprises 14 residues. Looked up from germline, CDR1 is MNHEY and CDR2 is SMNVEV (reference sequence). This CDR3 reads CASTNGQSGNIQYF. In DNA, the CDR3 is TGTGCCAGCACCAATGGACAGAGTGGGAACATTCAGTACTTC.

V is TRBV28 and J is TRBJ1-1; the match to TRBD1 covers 8 bases. V trimming: 5 bases; J trimming: 4 bases; junction bases outside the gene matches: 9. The CDR3 runs to 15 residues. CDR1 and CDR2 (germline): MDHEN, SYDVKM. CDR3 coding DNA: TGTGCCAGCAGTCTCAACGTGGACAGGGCCACTGAAGCTTTCTTT. This gives the protein CASSLNVDRATEAFF. The full variable domain, with the rest looked up from reference TRBV28 and TRBJ1-1, is DVKVTQSSRYLVKRTGEKVFLECVQDMDHENMFWYRQDPGLGLRLIYFSYDVKMKEKGDIPEGYSVSREKKERFSLILESASTNQTSMYLCASSLNVDRATEAFFGQGTRLTVV.

V is TRBV28 and J is TRBJ1-5, with 7 bases that match TRBD1. The CDR3 consists of 15 residues. J gave up 2 bases and V 6 bases, and 7 bases lay outside the gene matches. CDR1 is MDHEN, CDR2 SYDVKM, per germline. This chain's CDR3 is CASSYRGAGNQPQHF. The CDR3 DNA sequence: TGTGCCAGCAGCTACAGGGGAGCGGGCAATCAGCCCCAGCATTTT.

This clone was counted a single time. For the CDR3, the DNA is TGCGCCAGCAGCAGACTAGGGAGTGAAAGCACAGATACGCAGTATTTT. This translates into CASSRLGSESTDTQYF. The genes are TRBV5-1 and TRBJ2-3; a possible D gene is TRBD2 (6 bases). V was shortened by 4 bases and J by 0 bases, with 15 bases between the two germline ends. Germline-derived CDR1 and CDR2 are SGHRS and YFSETQ. CDR3 length: 16 residues.

In its sample, this clone was seen once. An end of the junction differs from the germline gene, which may be a read error. J is TRBJ1-1 and V is TRBV4-3; a weak D match, TRBD1 (6 bases). Germline values: CDR1 LGHNA, CDR2 YSLEER. CDR3 length: 15 amino acids. In DNA, the CDR3 is TGCGCCAGCAGCCCAGACGGGGGGGCGGGGACTGAAGCTTTTTTT. This encodes CASSPDGGAGTEAFF.

The chain couples TRBV28 to TRBJ2-7; unclear D gene. With 2 bases removed from V and 0 bases from J, the gap between germline ends came to 8 bases. The germline V gene has CDR1 MDHEN and CDR2 SYDVKM. The CDR3 spans 14 residues. The CDR3 region has the DNA TGTGCCAGCAGTTTAGGGCTCAGCTCCTACGAGCAGTACGTC. Its translation: CASSLGLSSYEQYV.

In its sample, this clone was seen a few times. CDR3 residues: CASSKAQGINYGYTF. Here the CDR3 DNA reads TGTGCCAGCAGTAAAGCACAGGGAATCAACTATGGCTACACCTTC. V is TRBV27 and J is TRBJ1-2; TRBD1 might be the D (6 bases). CDR3 length equals 15 residues. Germline assignment: CDR1 MNHEY and CDR2 SMNVEV (reference sequence). Trimming took 5 bases from V and 2 from J, leaving 15 bases between them.

The chain carries TRBV6-5 and TRBJ2-5; 7 bases align to TRBD2. The CDR3 length is 13 residues. With 9 bases clipped from V and 5 bases from J, the junction kept 9 bases outside the gene matches. Per the germline V gene, CDR1 is MNHEY and CDR2 is SVGAGI. CDR3 residues: CASRRGVGETQYF. CDR3 in DNA: TGTGCCAGTCGTCGGGGGGTCGGGGAGACCCAGTACTTC.

The chain has TRBV7-6 and TRBJ2-7; possible D gene TRBD1, 6 bases. The V gene's germline CDR1 is SGHVS and CDR2 FNYEAQ. V gave up 0 bases and J gave up 6 bases, with 9 bases separating them. The CDR3 contains 13 residues. The CDR3 here is CASSLARTAEQYV. In nucleotides, the CDR3 is TGTGCCAGCAGCTTAGCCCGGACAGCCGAGCAGTACGTC.

The chain couples TRBV6-5 to TRBJ1-4; D possibly corresponds to TRBD1 (6 bases). Germline lookup yields CDR1 MNHEY and CDR2 SVGAGI. The CDR3 loop spans 14 amino acids. Between the trimmed V and J ends, which lost 3 bases and 8 bases, there was a span of 13 bases. The CDR3 region is CASSYNRVEEKLFF. The CDR3, as DNA: TGTGCCAGCAGTTATAACAGGGTTGAAGAAAAACTGTTTTTT.

Of note for this clone: Other nucleotide sequences from this sample produce the same CDR3. The CDR3 DNA sequence: TGTGCCAGCAGCCCTACGAGGAACACCGGGGAGCTGTTTTTT. It yields the protein CASSPTRNTGELFF. This rearrangement joins TRBV5-6 to TRBJ2-2; no clear D. Deletions cut 4 bases from V and 1 base from J, with 8 bases between. The CDR3 is 14 residues long. Germline assignment: CDR1 SGHDT and CDR2 YYEEEE.

The chain combines TRBV10-2 with TRBJ1-1, with D uncertain. The length of the CDR3 is 11 residues. Between the trimmed V and J ends, which lost 2 bases and 8 bases, there was a span of 6 bases. Per germline, CDR1 WSHSY and CDR2 SAAADI. This CDR3 is CASSERREAFF. In DNA, the CDR3 is TGCGCCAGCAGTGAGCGCAGGGAAGCTTTCTTT.

The chain carries TRBV11-3 and TRBJ1-1, with D hard to call. Per germline, CDR1 SGHNT and CDR2 YENEEA. V lost 5 bases to trimming and J lost 4 bases, with 11 bases between them. The CDR3 consists of 13 residues. The CDR3 DNA sequence: TGTGCCAGCAGCAGAGACGGGGTCACTGAAGCTTTCTTT. It yields the protein CASSRDGVTEAFF.

The chain employs TRBV5-1 and TRBJ1-3, with D maybe TRBD1 (5 bases). V was clipped by 4 bases and J by 6 bases, with 11 bases between them. Germline V lookup: CDR1 SGHRS, CDR2 YFSETQ. The CDR3 is 13 residues long. CDR3 loop: CASSPGYENTIYF. DNA for the CDR3: TGCGCCAGCAGCCCAGGGTACGAAAACACCATATATTTT.

CDR3 sequence reads: CASTLGVTANQPQHF. CDR3 coding DNA: TGTGCCAGTACTCTCGGAGTAACCGCCAATCAGCCCCAGCATTTT. V is TRBV19 and J is TRBJ1-5; D gene ambiguous. V lost 7 bases to trimming and J lost 3 bases, with 16 bases between them. This CDR3 has 15 amino acids. Germline CDR1 and CDR2: LNHDA and SQIVND (reference sequence). Complete variable domain (other parts from reference TRBV19 and TRBJ1-5): DGGITQSPKYLFRKEGQNVTLSCEQNLNHDAMYWYRQDPGQGLRLIYYSQIVNDFQKGDIAEGYSVSREKKESFPLTVTSAQKNPTAFYLCASTLGVTANQPQHFGDGTRLSIL.

The rearrangement uses TRBV5-6 and TRBJ1-1; the D is unclear. Germline loops: CDR1 SGHDT, CDR2 YYEEEE. This CDR3 is built from 15 residues. Trimming took off 1 base at V and 4 bases at J, with 14 bases between the two ends. The CDR3 here is CASSLRVGLGTEAFF. As DNA, the CDR3 is TGTGCCAGCAGCTTGCGAGTCGGGTTGGGCACTGAAGCTTTCTTT.

V is TRBV5-1 and J is TRBJ1-2; tentatively, D is TRBD1 (5 bases). This CDR3 comprises 15 residues. The V and J ends lost 7 bases and 2 bases respectively, with 18 bases between them. The germline gives CDR1 SGHRS, CDR2 YFSETQ. CDR3 loop: CASGTGVGQNYGYTF. CDR3 DNA: TGCGCCAGCGGGACTGGAGTAGGCCAGAACTATGGCTACACCTTC. Looking up the rest from reference TRBV5-1 and TRBJ1-2 gives the full variable domain: KAGVTQTPRYLIKTRGQQVTLSCSPISGHRSVSWYQQTPGQGLQFLFEYFSETQRNKGNFPGRFSGRQFSNSRSEMNVSTLELGDSALYLCASGTGVGQNYGYTFGSGTRLTVV.

The CDR3 spells CASSLAGSSGGLETQYF. CDR3 in DNA: TGCGCCAGCAGCTTGGCCGGGTCTAGCGGGGGACTAGAGACCCAGTACTTC. The chain combines TRBV5-1 with TRBJ2-5, with 10 bases that match TRBD2. The CDR3 covers 17 residues. The germline V gene encodes CDR1 SGHRS and CDR2 YFSETQ. The V gene end was trimmed by 0 bases and the J gene end by 4 bases; junction bases not matched to a gene: 9.

The chain is built from TRBV3-1 (or the pseudogene TRBV3-2) and TRBJ2-5; 12 positions match TRBD2. CDR1 LGHDT and CDR2 YNNKEL come from the germline V gene (reference sequence). The V gene end was trimmed by 1 base and the J gene end by 5 bases; junction bases not matched to a gene: 11. The CDR3 consists of 18 residues. CDR3 in amino acids: CASSQVPSGGAQGETQYF. As DNA, the CDR3 is TGTGCCAGCAGCCAAGTCCCTAGCGGGGGGGCGCAGGGGGAGACCCAGTACTTC.